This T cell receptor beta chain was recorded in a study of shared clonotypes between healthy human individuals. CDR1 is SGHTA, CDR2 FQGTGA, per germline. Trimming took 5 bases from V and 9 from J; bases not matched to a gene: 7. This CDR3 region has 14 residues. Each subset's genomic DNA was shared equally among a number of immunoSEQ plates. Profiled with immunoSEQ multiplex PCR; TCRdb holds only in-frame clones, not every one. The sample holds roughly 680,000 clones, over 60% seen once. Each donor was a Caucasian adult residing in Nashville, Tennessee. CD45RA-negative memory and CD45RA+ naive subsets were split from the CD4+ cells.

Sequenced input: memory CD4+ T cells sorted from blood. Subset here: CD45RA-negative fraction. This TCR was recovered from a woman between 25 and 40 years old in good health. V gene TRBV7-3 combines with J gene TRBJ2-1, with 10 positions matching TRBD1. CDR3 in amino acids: CASSPGTGALEQFF. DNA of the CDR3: TGTGCCAGCAGCCCCGGGACAGGGGCGCTTGAGCAGTTCTTC.